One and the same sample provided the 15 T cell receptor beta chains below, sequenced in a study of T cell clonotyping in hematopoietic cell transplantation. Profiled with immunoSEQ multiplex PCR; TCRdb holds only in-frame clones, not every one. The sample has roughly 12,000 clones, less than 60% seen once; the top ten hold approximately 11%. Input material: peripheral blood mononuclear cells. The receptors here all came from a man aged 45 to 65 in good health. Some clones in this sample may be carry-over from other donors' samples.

This CDR3 is CAIPRTVTYEQYF. In nucleotides, the CDR3 is TGTGCCATCCCTCGGACCGTTACCTACGAGCAGTACTTC. This rearrangement joins TRBV10-3 to TRBJ2-7; D unclear. This CDR3 contains 13 residues. Germline V CDR1 and CDR2: ENHRY, SYGVKD. V shed 8 bases and J shed 2 bases, with 13 bases lying between them.

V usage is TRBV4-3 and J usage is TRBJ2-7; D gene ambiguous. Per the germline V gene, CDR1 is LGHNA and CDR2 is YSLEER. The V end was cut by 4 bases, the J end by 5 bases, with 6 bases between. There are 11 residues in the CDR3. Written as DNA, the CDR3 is TGCGCCAGCAGCCTTGGGAACGAGCAGTACTTC. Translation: CASSLGNEQYF.

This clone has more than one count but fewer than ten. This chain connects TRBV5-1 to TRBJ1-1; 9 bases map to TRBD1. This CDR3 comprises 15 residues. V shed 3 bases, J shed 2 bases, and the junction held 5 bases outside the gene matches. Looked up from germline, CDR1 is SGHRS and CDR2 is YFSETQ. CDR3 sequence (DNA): TGCGCCAGCAGCTACACAGGGGGCGGTAACACTGAAGCTTTCTTT. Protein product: CASSYTGGGNTEAFF.

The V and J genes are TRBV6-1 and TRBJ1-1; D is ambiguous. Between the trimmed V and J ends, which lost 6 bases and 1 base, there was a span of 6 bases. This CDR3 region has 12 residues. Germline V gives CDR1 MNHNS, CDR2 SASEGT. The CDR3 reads CASRAQNTEAFF. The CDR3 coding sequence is TGTGCCAGCAGGGCTCAGAACACTGAAGCTTTCTTT.

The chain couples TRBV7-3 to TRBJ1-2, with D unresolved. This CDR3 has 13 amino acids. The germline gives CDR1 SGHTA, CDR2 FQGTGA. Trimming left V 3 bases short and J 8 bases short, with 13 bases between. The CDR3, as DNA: TGTGCCAGCAGCTTTGCGGGGAGTTACGGCTACACCTTC. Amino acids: CASSFAGSYGYTF.

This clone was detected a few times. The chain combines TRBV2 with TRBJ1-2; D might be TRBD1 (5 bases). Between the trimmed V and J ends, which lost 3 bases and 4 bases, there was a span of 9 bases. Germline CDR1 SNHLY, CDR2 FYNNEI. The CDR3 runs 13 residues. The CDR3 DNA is TGTGCCAGCAGTGAGGGCGACAGCTATGGCTACACCTTC. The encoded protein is CASSEGDSYGYTF.

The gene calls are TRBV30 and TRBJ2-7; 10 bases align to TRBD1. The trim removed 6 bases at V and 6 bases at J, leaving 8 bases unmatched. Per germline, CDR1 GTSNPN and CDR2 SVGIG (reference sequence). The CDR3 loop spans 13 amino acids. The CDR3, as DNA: TGTGCCTGTGCCGGGACAGGGGCAGGCGAGCAGTACTTC. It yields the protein CACAGTGAGEQYF.

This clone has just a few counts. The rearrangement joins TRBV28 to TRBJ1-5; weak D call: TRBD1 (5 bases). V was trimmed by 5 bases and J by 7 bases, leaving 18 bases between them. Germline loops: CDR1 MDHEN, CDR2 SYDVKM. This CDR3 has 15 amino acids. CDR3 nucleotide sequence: TGTGCCAGCAGTGCGCCGGGACCCCCCCAGCAGCCCCAGCATTTT. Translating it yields CASSAPGPPQQPQHF.

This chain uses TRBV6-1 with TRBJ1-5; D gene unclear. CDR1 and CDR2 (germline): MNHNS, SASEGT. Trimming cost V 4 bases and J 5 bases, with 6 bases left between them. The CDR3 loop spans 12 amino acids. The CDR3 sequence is CASSVEDQPQHF. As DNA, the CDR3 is TGTGCCAGCAGTGTCGAAGATCAGCCCCAGCATTTT.

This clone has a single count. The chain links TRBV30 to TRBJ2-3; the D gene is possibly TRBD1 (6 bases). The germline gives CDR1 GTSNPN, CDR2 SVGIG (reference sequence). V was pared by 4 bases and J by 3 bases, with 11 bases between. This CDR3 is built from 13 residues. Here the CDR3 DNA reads TGTGCCTGGAAGAGTCAGGGGACAGATACGCAGTATTTT. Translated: CAWKSQGTDTQYF.

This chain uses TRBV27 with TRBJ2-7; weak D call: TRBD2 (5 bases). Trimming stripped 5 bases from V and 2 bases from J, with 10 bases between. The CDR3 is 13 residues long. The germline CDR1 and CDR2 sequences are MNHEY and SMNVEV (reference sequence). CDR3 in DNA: TGTGCCAGCAGTCTCGCGGGTCCCTACGAGCAGTACTTC. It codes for CASSLAGPYEQYF.

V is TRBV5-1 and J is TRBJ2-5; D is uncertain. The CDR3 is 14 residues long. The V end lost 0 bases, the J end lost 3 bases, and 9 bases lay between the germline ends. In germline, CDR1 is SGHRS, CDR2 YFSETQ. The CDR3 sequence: CASSLGSGKETQYF. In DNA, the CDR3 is TGCGCCAGCAGCTTGGGGTCTGGGAAAGAGACCCAGTACTTC.

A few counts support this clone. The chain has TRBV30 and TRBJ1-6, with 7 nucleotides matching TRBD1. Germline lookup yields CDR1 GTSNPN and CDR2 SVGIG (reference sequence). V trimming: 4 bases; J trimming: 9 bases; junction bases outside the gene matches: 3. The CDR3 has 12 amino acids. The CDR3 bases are TGTGCCTGGAAGGGGGCTCCTTCACCCCTCCACTTT. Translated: CAWKGAPSPLHF.

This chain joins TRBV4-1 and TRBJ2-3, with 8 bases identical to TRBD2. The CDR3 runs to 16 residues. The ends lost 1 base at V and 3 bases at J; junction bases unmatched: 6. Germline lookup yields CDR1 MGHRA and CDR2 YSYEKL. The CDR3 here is CASSQGMREATDTQYF. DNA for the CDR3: TGCGCCAGCAGCCAAGGTATGCGGGAGGCAACAGATACGCAGTATTTT.

CDR3 DNA sequence: TGTGCCTGGAGTAATGGACAGGGCCCTTTTTGGGGCAATCAGCCCCAGCATTTT. This encodes CAWSNGQGPFWGNQPQHF. The V gene is TRBV30, the J gene TRBJ1-5, with 8 nucleotides matching TRBD1. CDR1 and CDR2 from the germline V gene are GTSNPN and SVGIG (reference sequence). Trimming at V came to 2 bases and at J to 2 bases, leaving 14 bases not matched to a gene. This CDR3 has 18 residues.